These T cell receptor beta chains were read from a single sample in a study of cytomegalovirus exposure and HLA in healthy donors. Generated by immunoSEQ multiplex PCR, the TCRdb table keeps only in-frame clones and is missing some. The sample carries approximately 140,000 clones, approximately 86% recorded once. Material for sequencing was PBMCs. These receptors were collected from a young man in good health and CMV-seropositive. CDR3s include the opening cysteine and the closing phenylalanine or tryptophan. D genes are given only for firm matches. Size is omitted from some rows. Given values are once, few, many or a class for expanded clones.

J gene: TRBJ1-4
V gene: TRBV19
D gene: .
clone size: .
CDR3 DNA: TGTGCCAGTACGGGGGATGAAAAACTGTTTTTT
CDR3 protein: CASTGDEKLFF

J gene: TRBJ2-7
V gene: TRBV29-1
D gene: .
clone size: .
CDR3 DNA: TGCAGCGTTGGATGGGGGCACGAGCAGTACTTC
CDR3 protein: CSVGWGHEQYF

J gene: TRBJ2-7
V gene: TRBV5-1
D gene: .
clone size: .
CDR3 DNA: TGCGCCAGCAGCCCAGGGAGGTACTCCTACGAGCAGTACTTC
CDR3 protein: CASSPGRYSYEQYF

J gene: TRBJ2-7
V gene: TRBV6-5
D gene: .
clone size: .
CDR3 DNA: TGTGCCAGCAGACCAGGGGTTCTGGTCGAGCAGTACTTC
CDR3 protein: CASRPGVLVEQYF

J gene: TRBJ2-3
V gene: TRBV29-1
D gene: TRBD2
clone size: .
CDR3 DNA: TGCAGCGTTTTGACTAGCGCCTCTAGCACAGATACGCAGTATTTT
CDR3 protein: CSVLTSASSTDTQYF

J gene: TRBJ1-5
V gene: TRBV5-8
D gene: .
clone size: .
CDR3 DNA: TGTGCCAGCAGCTTGGGTAGGACTCCTAATCAGCCCCAGCATTTT
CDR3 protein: CASSLGRTPNQPQHF

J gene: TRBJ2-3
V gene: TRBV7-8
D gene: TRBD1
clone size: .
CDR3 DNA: TGTGCCAGCAGCCACCGGGACAGGGGGTTTGATACGCAGTATTTT
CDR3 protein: CASSHRDRGFDTQYF

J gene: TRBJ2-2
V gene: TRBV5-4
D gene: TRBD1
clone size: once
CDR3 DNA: TGTGCCAGCAGCTCATCCACCGGGACAGGGGTCGGGGAGCTGTTTTTT
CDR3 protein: CASSSSTGTGVGELFF

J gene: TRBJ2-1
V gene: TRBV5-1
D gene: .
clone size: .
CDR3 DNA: TGCGCCAGCAGCCCGTCGTGGATTTCGGCGTTTTCATTTGAGGATGAGCAGTTCTTC
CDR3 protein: CASSPSWISAFSFEDEQFF

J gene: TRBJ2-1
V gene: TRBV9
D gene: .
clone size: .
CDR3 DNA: TGTGCCAGCAGCTCAACAGGCGAGACCTACAATGAGCAGTTCTTC
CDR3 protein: CASSSTGETYNEQFF

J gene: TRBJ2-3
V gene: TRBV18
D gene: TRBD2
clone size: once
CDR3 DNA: TGTGCCAGCGTATTGGGCGGGAGAGCGACAGATACGCAGTATTTT
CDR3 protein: CASVLGGRATDTQYF

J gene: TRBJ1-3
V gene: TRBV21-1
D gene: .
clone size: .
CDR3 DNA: TGTGCCAGCAGCAAAGAGGTGGGAGACTCTGGAAACACCATATATTTT
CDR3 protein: CASSKEVGDSGNTIYF

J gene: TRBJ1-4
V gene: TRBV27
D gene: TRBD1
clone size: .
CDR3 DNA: TGTGCCAGCAGTTTGACAGGGGAAAAACTGTTTTTT
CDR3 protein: CASSLTGEKLFF

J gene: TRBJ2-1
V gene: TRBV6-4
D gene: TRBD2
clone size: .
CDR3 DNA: TGTGCCAGCAGTGACGGCGGGAGGGCTATTAATGAGCAGTTCTTC
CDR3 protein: CASSDGGRAINEQFF

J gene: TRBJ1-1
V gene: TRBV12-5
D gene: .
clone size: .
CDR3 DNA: TGTGCTAGTGGTTTGTCGTCCAGGCAAGGGCCCCGGGGGAACACTGAAGCTTTCTTT
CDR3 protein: CASGLSSRQGPRGNTEAFF

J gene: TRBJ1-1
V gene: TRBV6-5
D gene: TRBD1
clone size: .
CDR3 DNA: TGTGCCAGCAGTTACGGAACAGGGGGCGTGAACACTGAAGCTTTCTTT
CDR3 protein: CASSYGTGGVNTEAFF

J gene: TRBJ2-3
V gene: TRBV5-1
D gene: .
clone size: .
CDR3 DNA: TGCGCCAGCATTAGCGGCGGCACAGATACGCAGTATTTT
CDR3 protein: CASISGGTDTQYF

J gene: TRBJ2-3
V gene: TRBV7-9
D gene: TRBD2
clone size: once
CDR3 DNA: TGTGCCAGCAGCTTAGGCGGGGGGGGCACAGATACGCAGTATTTT
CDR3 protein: CASSLGGGGTDTQYF

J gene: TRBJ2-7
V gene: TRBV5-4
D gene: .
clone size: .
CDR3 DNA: TGTGCCAGCAGCTTGGGGACAGCCGGCGTAGGCTACGAGCAGTACTTC
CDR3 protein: CASSLGTAGVGYEQYF

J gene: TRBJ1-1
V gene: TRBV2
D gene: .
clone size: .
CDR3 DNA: TGTGCCAGCAGTGAAGGACACGGAGCTTTCTTT
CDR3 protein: CASSEGHGAFF

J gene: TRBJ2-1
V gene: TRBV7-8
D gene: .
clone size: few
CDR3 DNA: TGTGCCAGCAGGGCTAGCAGAGACAATGAGCAGTTCTTC
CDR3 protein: CASRASRDNEQFF

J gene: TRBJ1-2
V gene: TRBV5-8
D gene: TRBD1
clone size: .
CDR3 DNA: TGTGCCAGCAGCTTCAGGACAGGGACCGGCTACACCTTC
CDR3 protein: CASSFRTGTGYTF

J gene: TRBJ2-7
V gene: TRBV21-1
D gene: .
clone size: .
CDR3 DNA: TGTGCCAGCAGCAAAGGGACTAGCCCAGTCTACGAGCAGTACTTC
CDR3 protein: CASSKGTSPVYEQYF

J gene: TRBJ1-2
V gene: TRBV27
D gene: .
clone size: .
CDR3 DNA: TGTGCCAGCAGTGTACCCGGGGGCTATGGCTACACCTTC
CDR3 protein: CASSVPGGYGYTF

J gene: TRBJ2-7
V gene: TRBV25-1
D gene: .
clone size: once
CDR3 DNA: TGTGCCAGCAGTGGGGACACCGAGCAGTACTTC
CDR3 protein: CASSGDTEQYF

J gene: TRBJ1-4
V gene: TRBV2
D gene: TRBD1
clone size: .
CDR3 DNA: TGTGCCAGCAGTGGACAGGGGGTTGAAAAACTGTTTTTT
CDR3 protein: CASSGQGVEKLFF

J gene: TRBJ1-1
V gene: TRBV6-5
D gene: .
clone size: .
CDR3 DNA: TGTGCCAGCAGTTACTCGTCAGGGCAAGGCACTGAAGCTTTCTTT
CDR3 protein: CASSYSSGQGTEAFF

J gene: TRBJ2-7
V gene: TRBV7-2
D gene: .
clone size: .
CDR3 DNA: TGTGCCAGCAGCCCATCCTCCGCGAGGTACGAGCAGTACTTC
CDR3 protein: CASSPSSARYEQYF

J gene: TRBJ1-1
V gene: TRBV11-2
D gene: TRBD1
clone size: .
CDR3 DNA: TGTGCCAGCAGCTTAGTAAGGGGGCGGGACACTGAAGCTTTCTTT
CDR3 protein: CASSLVRGRDTEAFF

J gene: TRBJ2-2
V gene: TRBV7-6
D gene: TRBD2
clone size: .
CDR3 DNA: TGTGCCAGCAGCTTAGATCCGCTGCGGGAGGGGGTGGCGAACACCGGGGAGCTGTTTTTT
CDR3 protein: CASSLDPLREGVANTGELFF

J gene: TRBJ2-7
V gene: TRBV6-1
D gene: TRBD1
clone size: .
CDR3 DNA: TGTGCCAGCAGGAGGGACAGGCCATTCCTCTACGAGCAGTACTTC
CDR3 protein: CASRRDRPFLYEQYF

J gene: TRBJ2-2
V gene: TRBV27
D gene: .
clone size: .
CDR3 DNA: TGTGCCAGCAGTTGGGGGGTTGGGGCAGTTAACACCGGGGAGCTGTTTTTT
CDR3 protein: CASSWGVGAVNTGELFF

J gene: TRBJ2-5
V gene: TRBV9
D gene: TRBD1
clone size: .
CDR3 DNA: TGTGCCAGCAGCGCCTGGGACAGCAAAGAGACCCAGTACTTC
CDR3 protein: CASSAWDSKETQYF

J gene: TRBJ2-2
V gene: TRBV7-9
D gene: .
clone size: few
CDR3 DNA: TGTGCCAGCAGCTTAAAGGGGGAAACCGGGGAGCTGTTTTTT
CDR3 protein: CASSLKGETGELFF

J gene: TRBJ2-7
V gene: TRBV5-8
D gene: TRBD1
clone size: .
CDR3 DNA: TGTGCCAGCAGCACCGGACAGGGTTCTTCCTACGAGCAGTACTTC
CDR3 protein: CASSTGQGSSYEQYF

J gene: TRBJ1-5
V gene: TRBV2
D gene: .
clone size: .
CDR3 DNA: TGTGCCAGCAGTGTCTCAGGGTGGAATCAGCCCCAGCATTTT
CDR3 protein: CASSVSGWNQPQHF

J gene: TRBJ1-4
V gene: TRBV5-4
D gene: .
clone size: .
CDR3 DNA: TGTGCCAGCAGCTTGAAAACAGGAGGGGAAAAACTGTTTTTT
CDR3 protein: CASSLKTGGEKLFF

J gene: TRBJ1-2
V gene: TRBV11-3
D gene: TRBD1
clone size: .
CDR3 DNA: TGTGCCAGCAGGTCACAGGGGGCAGGGGGCTACACCTTC
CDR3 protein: CASRSQGAGGYTF

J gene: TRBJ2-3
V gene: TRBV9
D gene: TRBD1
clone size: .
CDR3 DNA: TGTGCCAGCAGCTTCCGGGACAGGGTCGCAGATACGCAGTATTTT
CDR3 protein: CASSFRDRVADTQYF

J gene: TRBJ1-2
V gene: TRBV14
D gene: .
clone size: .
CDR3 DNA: TGTGCCAGCAGCCAGGGGGCCGCTGGCTATGGCTACACCTTC
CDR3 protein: CASSQGAAGYGYTF

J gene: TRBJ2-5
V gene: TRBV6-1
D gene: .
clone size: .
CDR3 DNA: TGTGCCAGCAGTGAATCGCTTGCCATGCTCCTTGAGGATTCCCTGATAGAGACCCAGTACTTC
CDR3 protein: CASSESLAMLLEDSLIETQYF

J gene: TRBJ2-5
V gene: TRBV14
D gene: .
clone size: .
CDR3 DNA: TGTGCCAGCAGCCAAGTAGGAGGGGTACGGTATGAGACCCAGTACTTC
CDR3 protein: CASSQVGGVRYETQYF

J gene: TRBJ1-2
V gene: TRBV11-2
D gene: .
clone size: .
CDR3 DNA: TGTGCCAGCAGCTTAGCATATGGCTACACCTTC
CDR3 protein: CASSLAYGYTF